The 20 T cell receptor beta chains given below trace back to one sample, sequenced in a study of blood T cell repertoires in COVID-19. The protocol was immunoSEQ multiplex PCR, while the TCRdb copy is restricted to in-frame clones and leaves out a portion. The data contain about 180,000 clones, around 85% of them singletons. Sample: peripheral blood. The receptors were sampled from a man between 45 and 60 years old with active or convalescent COVID-19.

This chain joins TRBV30 and TRBJ2-1; D possibly corresponds to TRBD1 (6 bases). The germline V and J ends were trimmed by 4 bases and 10 bases, with 17 bases remaining between them. The CDR3 is 13 amino acids. Germline CDR1 is GTSNPN and CDR2 is SVGIG (reference sequence). The CDR3 DNA reads TGTGCCTGGACTCTCCGGGACAAATACGAGCAGTTCTTC. Protein: CAWTLRDKYEQFF.

The V call is TRBV18, the J call TRBJ2-3, with D unclear. Trimming shortened V by 0 bases and J by 4 bases, and 8 bases separated the two germline ends. This CDR3 is 14 amino acids long. Germline CDR1 is KGHSH and CDR2 is LQKENI. This CDR3 is CASSPPQAPDTQYF. For the CDR3, the DNA is TGTGCCAGCTCACCACCGCAGGCGCCAGATACGCAGTATTTT.

The chain uses TRBV11-3 and TRBJ1-2, with D possibly being TRBD1 (5 bases). The germline V gene encodes CDR1 SGHNT and CDR2 YENEEA. The CDR3 is made up of 14 amino acids. V dropped 4 bases and J dropped 7 bases, with 16 bases sitting between them. The CDR3 loop reads CASSSEVQGGGYTF. CDR3 nucleotide sequence: TGTGCCAGCAGCTCAGAAGTCCAGGGCGGTGGCTACACCTTC.

J is TRBJ1-5 and V is TRBV10-3; D unresolved. The germline V gene encodes CDR1 ENHRY and CDR2 SYGVKD. The CDR3 runs to 13 residues. Trimming stripped 0 bases from V and 5 bases from J, with 5 bases between. The CDR3 DNA reads TGTGCCATCAGTGAGTCCTTTGATCAGCCCCAGCATTTT. Its translation: CAISESFDQPQHF.

The genes are TRBV6-4 and TRBJ1-6; 8 nucleotides match TRBD1. Per the germline V gene, CDR1 is MRHNA and CDR2 is SNTAGT. The ends lost 3 bases at V and 12 bases at J; junction bases unmatched: 10. The CDR3 sequence is 15 residues long. In DNA, the CDR3 is TGTGCCAGCAGTGAGTCCGGGACAGGACAAGGACCCCTCCACTTT. This sequence encodes CASSESGTGQGPLHF.

The chain combines TRBV28 with TRBJ2-7; possible D gene TRBD2, 5 bases. Between the trimmed V and J ends, which lost 7 bases and 1 base, there was a span of 14 bases. CDR1 MDHEN and CDR2 SYDVKM come from the germline V gene. CDR3 length: 14 residues. The CDR3 loop reads CASMLSRGSYEQYF. The CDR3 DNA is TGTGCCAGCATGCTAAGTCGAGGGTCCTACGAGCAGTACTTC.

The V call is TRBV20-1, the J call TRBJ2-1, with no clear D. Deletions cut 3 bases from V and 3 bases from J, with 3 bases between. This CDR3 has 11 amino acids. Germline V gene data show CDR1 as DFQATT and CDR2 as SNEGSKA (reference sequence). This CDR3 is CSASGYNEQFF. The CDR3, as DNA: TGCAGTGCTAGCGGCTACAATGAGCAGTTCTTC.

The genes are TRBV6-5 and TRBJ1-1; D gene unclear. The CDR3 extends over 11 amino acids. V lost 5 bases to trimming and J lost 10 bases, with 11 bases between them. CDR1 and CDR2 from the germline V gene are MNHEY and SVGAGI. CDR3 sequence reads: CASSNSFGAFF. The CDR3 nucleotides are TGTGCCAGCAGTAACAGTTTCGGAGCTTTCTTT.

This rearrangement joins TRBV5-5 to TRBJ2-3; the match to TRBD2 covers 10 bases. This CDR3 comprises 15 residues. Germline V lookup: CDR1 SGHKS, CDR2 YYEKEE (reference sequence). Trimming removed 4 bases from V and 5 bases from J; junction bases left unmatched: 7. The DNA for the CDR3 is TGTGCCAGCAGCCCTAGCGGGAGTGTTATAGATACGCAGTATTTT. Its translation: CASSPSGSVIDTQYF.

J is TRBJ2-7 and V is TRBV2, with D unresolved. Germline V gene data show CDR1 as SNHLY and CDR2 as FYNNEI. The CDR3 has 10 amino acids. Trimming removed 4 bases from V and 7 bases from J, with 5 bases in between. CDR3 sequence: CASSGLEQYF. The CDR3 bases are TGTGCCAGCAGTGGTCTGGAGCAGTACTTC.

The V gene is TRBV6-1, the J gene TRBJ2-1; TRBD2 agrees at 8 bases. V was pared by 0 bases and J by 3 bases, with 4 bases of the junction left unmatched. Germline assignment: CDR1 MNHNS and CDR2 SASEGT. This CDR3 is 16 amino acids long. CDR3 sequence reads: CASSEAATSVYNEQFF. CDR3 nucleotide sequence: TGTGCCAGCAGTGAAGCTGCGACTAGCGTCTACAATGAGCAGTTCTTC.

About this clone itself: Other DNA sequences in the same sample also yield this CDR3. The genes are TRBV2 and TRBJ1-6; 8 bases match TRBD1. Per the germline V gene, CDR1 is SNHLY and CDR2 is FYNNEI. V trimming: 5 bases; J trimming: 6 bases; junction bases outside the gene matches: 0. This CDR3 has 13 amino acids. The CDR3 DNA sequence: TGTGCCAGCAGTCAGGGGGCTAATTCACCCCTCCACTTT. Encoded protein: CASSQGANSPLHF.

This chain uses TRBV7-2 with TRBJ1-5, with D possibly TRBD1 on 6 matching bases. The V end lost 5 bases, the J end lost 4 bases, and 18 bases lay between the germline ends. CDR3 length equals 16 residues. Looked up from germline, CDR1 is SGHTA and CDR2 is FQGNSA. The CDR3, as DNA: TGTGCCAGCAGCAGCAGGGGTTCCTTTGGGAATCAGCCCCAGCATTTT. Translated: CASSSRGSFGNQPQHF. The full variable domain, with the rest looked up from reference TRBV7-2 and TRBJ1-5, is GAGVSQSPSNKVTEKGKDVELRCDPISGHTALYWYRQSLGQGLEFLIYFQGNSAPDKSGLPSDRFSAERTGGSVSTLTIQRTQQEDSAVYLCASSSRGSFGNQPQHFGDGTRLSIL.

The J gene is TRBJ2-1, the V gene TRBV12-3 or TRBV12-4; TRBD1 agrees at 8 bases. With 5 bases clipped from V and 7 bases from J, the junction kept 1 base outside the gene matches. There are 12 residues in the CDR3. CDR3 nucleotides: TGTGCCAGCAGTGACAGGGGAAATGAGCAGTTCTTC. Translation: CASSDRGNEQFF.

CDR3 loop: CASSLIAGGDTQYF. CDR3 bases: TGTGCCAGCAGCTTAATAGCGGGCGGCGATACGCAGTATTTT. The chain combines TRBV7-3 with TRBJ2-3; 7 bases align to TRBD2. The CDR3 is 14 residues long. CDR1 and CDR2 from the germline V gene are SGHTA and FQGTGA. Losses at the gene ends were 1 base for V and 6 bases for J; bases not matched to a gene: 4.

This sequence joins TRBV5-1 and TRBJ1-1; no definite D call. The V end was cut by 5 bases, the J end by 0 bases, with 11 bases between. Germline lookup yields CDR1 SGHRS and CDR2 YFSETQ. This CDR3 spans 14 amino acids. The CDR3 loop is CASSIDTVNTEAFF. The CDR3 DNA reads as TGCGCCAGCAGTATTGACACAGTGAACACTGAAGCTTTCTTT.

This clone was seen once. The chain carries TRBV30 and TRBJ2-5, with 10 bases lining up with TRBD1. V was clipped by 3 bases and J by 7 bases; unmatched bases: 11. Germline V gene sequence: CDR1 GTSNPN, CDR2 SVGIG (reference sequence). This CDR3 spans 15 amino acids. As DNA, the CDR3 is TGTGCCTGGAGACTTACGGGACAGGGGTATGTGACCCAGTACTTC. As protein: CAWRLTGQGYVTQYF.

The V and J genes are TRBV6-6 and TRBJ2-1; 16 positions agree with TRBD2. V shed 2 bases and J 8 bases; nucleotides not matched to a gene: 3. Per germline, CDR1 MNHNY and CDR2 SVGAGI (reference sequence). The CDR3 totals 16 residues. The CDR3 bases are TGTGCCAGCAGTTACAGTGGGACTAGCGGGAGGGATGAGCAGTTCTTC. This encodes CASSYSGTSGRDEQFF.

The rearrangement joins TRBV11-2 to TRBJ1-1; D is perhaps TRBD1 (6 bases). Trimming stripped 3 bases from V and 5 bases from J, with 13 bases between. Germline CDR1 is SGHAT and CDR2 is FQNNGV. CDR3 length: 14 amino acids. The CDR3 DNA follows: TGTGCCAGCAGCTTTGGGGGGGCGCGGACTGAAGCTTTCTTT. Protein sequence: CASSFGGARTEAFF.

This clone appeared a few times. The chain uses TRBV11-3 and TRBJ1-1; 7 nucleotides match TRBD1. J lost 2 bases, V lost 3 bases, and 3 bases had no gene match. The germline V gene encodes CDR1 SGHNT and CDR2 YENEEA. The CDR3 spans 14 residues. This chain's CDR3 is CASSLTGTNTEAFF. The CDR3 coding sequence is TGTGCCAGCAGCTTGACAGGGACTAACACTGAAGCTTTCTTT.